This entry concerns a single TCR beta chain. The protocol was immunoSEQ multiplex PCR, while the TCRdb copy is restricted to in-frame clones and leaves out a portion. The repertoire holds about 270,000 clones, with more than 75% as singletons. Recruits, aged about 18 to 95 years, lived in 25 or so US areas. Cohort allocation depended upon clinical history that participants reported. The CDR3 loop spans 16 amino acids. Germline assignment: CDR1 MNHEY and CDR2 SVGEGT. V lost 4 bases, J lost 4 bases, and 19 bases lay in between. The data were taken from a study of blood T cell repertoires in COVID-19. At the level of the study: Whether acute or convalescent, the COVID-19 samples came from the United States, Italy and Spain. In each case, the material was cDNA or gDNA derived from T cells, B-cell-depleted T cells, or PBMCs.

The chain employs TRBV6-2 or TRBV6-3 and TRBJ2-5, with a weak D call TRBD2 (6 bases). This TCR came from a woman aged 18-30 years who had recovered from COVID-19. The sample comprised PBMCs or T cells enriched from blood (not recorded which). DNA for the CDR3: TGTGCCAGCAGTTCATTCCCAGGCGGGACGGGAGAGACCCAGTACTTC. Its translation is CASSSFPGGTGETQYF.